A single T cell receptor beta chain is shown here with its context. Its antigen is undetermined. This table comes from immunoSEQ multiplex PCR, and its TCRdb copy is limited to in-frame clones, with some not included. Of 55,000 or so clones in the sample, roughly nine tenths were seen once. The length of the CDR3 is 14 residues. Germline V gene lookup returns CDR1 SGDLS and CDR2 YYNGEE. The V end lost 5 bases, the J end lost 10 bases, and 22 bases lay between the germline ends. This record comes from a study of OX40 agonist ivuxolimab in advanced cancers. Looking at the study overall: Ivuxolimab doses were 0.01, 0.1, 0.3, 1.5, 3 or 10 mg/kg every 2 weeks. Three patients responded partially, comprising one with hepatocellular carcinoma and two with cutaneous melanoma.

Study outcomes and limitations: On average, CD8+ T cells showed a greater number of expanded clones than CD4+.

Sequencing used CD4+ or CD8+ T cells sorted from blood, obtained in a trial of the OX40 agonist ivuxolimab. V is TRBV9 and J is TRBJ2-7; D not certain. This TCR was sampled from an adult with an advanced solid tumor such as melanoma, head and neck, liver or kidney cancer. CDR3 protein: CASSPGLSSSSQYF. CDR3 sequence (DNA): TGTGCCAGCAGTCCCGGGCTCTCCTCTTCCAGTCAGTACTTC.